Given below is one T cell receptor (beta chain) in context. The specificity of this receptor is unknown. Base qualities are not provided; no much larger clone lies one nucleotide away. The cohort consisted of 650 to 700 healthy bone marrow donors. Cohort members were all nominally healthy when sampled, although unrecorded immune exposures were likely present. The donor was CMV seropositive and belonged to the group of about 290 seropositive cohort members. Each donor provided a peripheral blood sample, and peripheral blood mononuclear cells were used for TCR beta sequencing. Genomic DNA extraction from the blood cell samples was performed with the Qiagen DNeasy Blood Extraction Kit. The CDR3 spans 20 residues, from the cysteine through the phenylalanine. The DNA shown is the 60-base CDR3, in frame from base 1. The V end gives up 5 bases and the J end 2 bases, leaving 17 bases in the junction not matched to a gene. Taken from the germline V gene, the CDR1 and CDR2 loops are SGHTA and FQGTGA.

Library creation used the immunoSEQ multiplex PCR assay. A mixture of 60 forward primers for TCR Vbeta segments and 13 reverse primers for TCR Jbeta segments was used in the multiplex PCR. The CDR3 region of rearranged TCR beta genes was amplified from genomic DNA with a multiplex PCR assay. The Illumina HiSeq System was used to sequence the amplified TCR beta libraries as 87-base-pair reads. Per the original workflow: In a later analysis, around 80 million unique TCR beta chains were counted across the 650 to 750 repertoires, and around 10 million of these chains were shared by at least two donors. Raw reads were error-corrected and collapsed into unique sequences by a nearest-neighbor algorithm in which closely related sequences were merged to remove PCR and sequencing errors. CDR3 sequences were aligned to IMGT reference sequences to assign V, D and J gene segments. For a sequence to be retained, a match of at least six nucleotides to both a V gene segment and a J gene segment was required. Rearrangements were called productive when the CDR3 lacked stop codons and stayed in frame with V and J; all others were non-productive. Following IMGT convention, CDR3 was defined as the stretch from the second conserved V-encoded cysteine up to the conserved J-encoded phenylalanine. Sequences without an unambiguous match to a single V gene segment were excluded from the earlier analysis of over 500 of the donors. In an earlier analysis of 450 to 700 of the donors, V segments were called functional above 56.7% productive rearrangements and were called segregating when the between-donor standard deviation exceeded 5%. To diagnose cytomegalovirus status from the catalog of TCR beta chain sequences, a statistical classification framework was built. A later analysis assigned V and J genes by comparing TCR nucleotide sequences with IMGT/GENE-DB human TR gene sequences. Using the TCRdist pipeline, a later analysis assigned CDR3 sequences along with most-parsimonious VDJ recombination scenarios. A later analysis defined each TCR beta chain by its CDR3 amino acid sequence plus V-gene family, and excluded reads lacking a unique V-gene family. As a way to deal with suspected cross-contamination and a sequencing artifact, a later analysis dropped roughly 620 nucleotide sequences that were highly shared and had low generation probability. In a later analysis, a clonal expansion index for each public chain was calculated from normalized within-repertoire ranks of inferred template counts. A later analysis computed generation probabilities with a VDJ recombination model fitted to out-of-frame rearrangements, and checked the results against IGoR. A later analysis scored TCR-TCR, TCR-HLA and TCR-CMV co-occurrence with hypergeometric tests, applying a repertoire-size bias correction to TCR pairs. To estimate false discovery rates, a later analysis permuted the HLA or CMV assignments 20 times. In a later analysis, co-occurring TCRs were grouped using DBSCAN, and TCRdist sequence similarity was added for clustering within HLA-allele-positive subsets. Repertoires with fewer than 30,000 or more than 120,000 public chains were left out of co-occurrence clustering, as were five repertoires with anomalous nucleotide sharing. The source is immuneACCESS, and TCRdb retained only in-frame sequences with V and J called. Part of the clones is not carried over; for the studies checked, unresolved V genes explain less than half of this, and the remainder is unexplained. Clone size and the V and J calls come from that table; the DNA yielded D and trimming. Here the sample has 150,000 to 200,000 clones; roughly 73% occur a single time. In total, the top ten clones hold 11% of the sample.

The sample originates from a study of cytomegalovirus exposure and HLA in healthy donors (dated by TCRdb to the late 2010s). About the investigation overall: In an earlier analysis of around 540 of the donors, around 300 Gb of sequence data and 90 million to 120 million unique TCR beta sequences from 180 million or so T cells were reported. Alongside the repertoire data, information on donor age, sex, ethnicity and CMV serostatus was compiled. HLA typing covered class I and class II loci at four-digit resolution. An earlier analysis of fewer than 700 of the donors applied high-throughput TCR beta sequencing to assess whether each TCR beta V gene segment acted as functional or pseudogenic. A later analysis re-analyzed previously published TCR beta repertoires from several hundred donors and added high-resolution HLA genotyping to study TCR occurrence patterns. The study combined high-throughput TCR immunosequencing, statistical association of individual TCRs with disease status, and machine learning to predict cytomegalovirus infection status. All discovery cohort repertoires had been generated using a single sequencing platform. Rather than drawing on any new phenotypic data, the later analysis identified candidate immune exposures from TCR beta sequences and the way those sequences occurred across donors. Among around 400 genotyped donors of the cohort, an average of about 220,000 unique TCR beta nucleotide sequences was sequenced per donor, of which about 19% were non-productive. Genome-wide SNP genotypes for about 65% of the 666 donors were used in a later genetic analysis, which treated that subset as a discovery cohort. The study used immunosequencing to profile the T cell repertoires of about 670 subjects and linked those repertoires to cytomegalovirus serostatus. Besides the first cohort of some 670 subjects, a separate validation cohort made up of 120 different subjects was used. The genetic ancestry cluster associated with self-reported Caucasian donors included 80% to 90% of the 300 to 450 genotyped donors. The study aimed to test whether signatures of past pathogen exposure could be identified by cataloging public T cell receptors. An early release that covered roughly 600 HLA-typed donors contained around 330 gigabases of sequencing data and about 84 million unique TCR sequences. The number of typed donors differed by locus: roughly 620-640 for A, B, C, DRB1 and DQB1; approximately 520 for DQA1; approximately 610 for DPA1; and roughly 470 for DPB1. Roughly five DR-DQ haplotypes were treated as single units for association and clustering because of strong linkage in the cohort.

Overall study results and their limits: The classifier was reported to diagnose cytomegalovirus status with high specificity and sensitivity in both the original cohort and the validation cohort. A cluster of highly shared sequence variants was judged likely to be a technical artifact of the sequencing pipeline. According to a later genetic analysis, donors in an Asian-associated ancestry cluster had fewer N-insertions in productive TCRs than the approximately 650-donor mean. In a later analysis, HLA-associated TCR beta chains showed more clonal expansion and lower generation probabilities than non-associated chains that were equally common. Most TCR sequences were seen in very few donors, while some public TCRs were found in many individuals. A further reported finding was that TCR beta sequences accurately predicted the HLA-A and HLA-B alleles for most subjects in the first cohort. A later analysis reported that several top co-occurrence clusters appeared linked to parvovirus B19, influenza, CMV and Epstein-Barr virus. It was suggested by the authors that the approach could potentially be generalized to other disease states and immunological phenotypes. CMV serostatus was the only immune exposure information available for the cohort. Correlated functional status among segregating V segments might be attributable to linkage disequilibrium, but an unknown experimental factor could not be ruled out. In a later analysis, around 17,000 TCR beta sequences were associated with specific HLA alleles at a false discovery rate of 0.05. The 87-base-pair reads could not distinguish some IMGT-functional V segments, including TRBV6-2 and TRBV6-3, so those segments were excluded. HLA typing was unavailable for some donors at each locus, so association tests used only the typed subset. The presence/absence analyses assumed that sequencing depth was roughly uniform across donors, and that assumption may not be true. When HLA alleles, especially DR and DQ, strongly co-occurred, TCR associations were difficult to assign to individual alleles. In an earlier analysis of 587 of the donors, most TCR beta V segments appeared in productive rearrangements about 87% or about 30% of the time, broadly matching IMGT annotations. A later analysis found that TCR association rates varied across HLA loci, with DRB1 alleles showing the most associated TCRs and HLA-C alleles the fewest. A few of the identified cytomegalovirus-associated TCR beta chains were confirmed in vitro to be specific for cytomegalovirus antigens. The study gave a list of under 200 TCR beta chains associated with cytomegalovirus. This cohort had only TCR beta chains sequenced, and the lack of alpha or paired-chain data limited which features could be detected. V-gene and J-gene trimming of TCR beta chains was associated with a missense DCLRE1C variant in a later genetic analysis, and the association was replicated in an independent cohort. Over 15 rarely observed V segments, including chromosome 9 orphons, were excluded from the earlier analysis of about 500 of the donors because counts were too low. According to a later analysis, most CMV-associated TCR beta chains appeared to be HLA-restricted, and the HLA associations seemed to be driven largely by CMV exposure.

Recombination linked TRBV7-3 to TRBJ2-6; 8 middle bases align to TRBD1. The sample taken for sequencing was PBMCs. This receptor was obtained from a man aged 18 to 29 in good health and CMV-seropositive. CDR3 protein: CASSTRPEDRDSTGANVLTF. The DNA sequence follows: TGTGCCAGCAGCACCCGGCCGGAGGACAGGGACTCAACTGGGGCCAACGTCCTGACTTTC.